This T cell receptor (beta chain) originates from a study of cytomegalovirus exposure and HLA in healthy donors. Data came from immunoSEQ multiplex PCR; TCRdb stores just in-frame clones and leaves some out. The table lists over 150,000 clones, 85% of them singletons. The CDR3 runs to 17 residues. CDR1 and CDR2 from the germline V gene are LNHNV and YYDKDF (reference sequence). J lost 4 bases, V lost 0 bases, and 8 bases had no gene match. About this clone itself: Its cognate antigen is unknown.

Study-level points and caveats: The tendency of first-cohort TCR clusters to co-occur in the roughly 130 validation repertoires emerged from a later analysis. Overall, roughly 170 TCR beta chains were annotated as cytomegalovirus-associated.

This TCR came from a man between 18 and 29 years old in good health and CMV-seropositive. This rearrangement joins TRBV15 to TRBJ2-1, with TRBD1 identical over 8 bases. Sequenced input: PBMCs. CDR3 sequence (DNA): TGTGCCACCAGCAGAGATTTGCAGGGGGCGTCTTACAATGAGCAGTTCTTC. It specifies CATSRDLQGASYNEQFF.